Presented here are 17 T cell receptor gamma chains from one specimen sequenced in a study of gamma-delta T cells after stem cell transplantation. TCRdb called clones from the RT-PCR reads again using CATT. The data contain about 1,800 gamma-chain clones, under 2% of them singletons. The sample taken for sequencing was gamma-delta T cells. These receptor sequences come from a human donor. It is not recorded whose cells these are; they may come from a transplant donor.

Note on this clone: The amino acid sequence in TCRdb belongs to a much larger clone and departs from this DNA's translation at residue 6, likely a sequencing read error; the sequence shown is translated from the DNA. DNA of the CDR3: TGTGCCTTGTGGGAGAGCAGGCAAGAGTTGGGCAAAAAAATCAAGGTATTT. This sequence encodes CALWESRQELGKKIKVF. The genes are TRGV9 and TRGJP. CDR1 is GITISATS and CDR2 is ISYDGTV in the germline V gene (reference sequence). V lost 3 bases to trimming and J lost 2 bases; unmatched junction nucleotides: 4. The length of the CDR3 is 17 residues.

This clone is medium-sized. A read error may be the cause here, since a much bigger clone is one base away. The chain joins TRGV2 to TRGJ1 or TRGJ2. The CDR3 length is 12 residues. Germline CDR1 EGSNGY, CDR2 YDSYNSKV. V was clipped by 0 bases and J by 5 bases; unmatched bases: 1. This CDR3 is CATWDGDYKKLF. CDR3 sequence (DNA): TGTGCCACCTGGGACGGGGATTATAAGAAACTCTTT.

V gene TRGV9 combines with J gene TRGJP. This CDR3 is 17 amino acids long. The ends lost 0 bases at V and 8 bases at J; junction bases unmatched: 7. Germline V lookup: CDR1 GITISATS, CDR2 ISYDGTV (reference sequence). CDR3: CALWEVHLQLGKKIKVF. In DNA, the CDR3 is TGTGCCTTGTGGGAGGTGCACTTGCAGTTGGGCAAAAAAATCAAGGTATTT.

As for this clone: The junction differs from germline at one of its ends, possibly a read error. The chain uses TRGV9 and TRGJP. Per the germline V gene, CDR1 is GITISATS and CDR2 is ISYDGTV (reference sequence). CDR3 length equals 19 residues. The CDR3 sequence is CALWEVYTPQELGKKIEVF. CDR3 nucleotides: TGTGCCTTGTGGGAGGTGTACACACCGCAAGAGTTGGGCAAAAAAATCGAGGTATTT.

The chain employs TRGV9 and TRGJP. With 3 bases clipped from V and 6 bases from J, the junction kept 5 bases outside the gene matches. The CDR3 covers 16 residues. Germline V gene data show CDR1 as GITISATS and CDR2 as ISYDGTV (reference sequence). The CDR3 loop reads CALWESPELGKKIKVF. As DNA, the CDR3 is TGTGCCTTGTGGGAGTCTCCAGAGTTGGGCAAAAAAATCAAGGTATTT.

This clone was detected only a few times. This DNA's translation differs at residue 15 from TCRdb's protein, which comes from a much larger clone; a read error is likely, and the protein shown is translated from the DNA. CDR3 nucleotide sequence: TGTGCCTTGTGGGAGGCACTAGAAGAGTTGGGCAAAAAAATCGAGGTATTT. The encoded protein is CALWEALEELGKKIEVF. The chain couples TRGV9 to TRGJP. This CDR3 spans 17 amino acids. The germline CDR1 and CDR2 sequences are GITISATS and ISYDGTV (reference sequence).

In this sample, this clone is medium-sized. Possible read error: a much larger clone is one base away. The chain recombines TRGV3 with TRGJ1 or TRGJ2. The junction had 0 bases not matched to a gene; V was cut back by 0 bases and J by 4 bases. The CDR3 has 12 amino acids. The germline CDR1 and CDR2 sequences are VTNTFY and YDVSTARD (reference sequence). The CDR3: CATWDRYYKKLF. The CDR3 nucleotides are TGTGCCACCTGGGACAGGTATTATAAGAAACTCTTT.

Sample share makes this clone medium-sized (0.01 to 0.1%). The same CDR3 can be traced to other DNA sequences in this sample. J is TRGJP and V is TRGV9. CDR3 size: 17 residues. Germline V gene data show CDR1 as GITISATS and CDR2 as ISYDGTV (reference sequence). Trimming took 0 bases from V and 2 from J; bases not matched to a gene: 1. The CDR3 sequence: CALWEVRQELGKKIKVF. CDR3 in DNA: TGTGCCTTGTGGGAGGTGCGGCAAGAGTTGGGCAAAAAAATCAAGGTATTT.

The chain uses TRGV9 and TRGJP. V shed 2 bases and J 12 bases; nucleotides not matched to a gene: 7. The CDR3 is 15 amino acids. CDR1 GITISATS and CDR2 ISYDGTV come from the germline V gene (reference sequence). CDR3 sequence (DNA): TGTGCCTTGTGGGAGGCCCGGGGGGGCAAAAAAATCAAGGTATTT. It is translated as CALWEARGGKKIKVF.

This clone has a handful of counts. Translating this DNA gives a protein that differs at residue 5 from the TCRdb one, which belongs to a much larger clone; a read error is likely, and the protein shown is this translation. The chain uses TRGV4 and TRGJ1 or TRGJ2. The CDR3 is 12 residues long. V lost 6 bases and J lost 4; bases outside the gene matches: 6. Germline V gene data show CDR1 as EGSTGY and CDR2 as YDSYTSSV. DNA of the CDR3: TGTGCCACCTGGAATGACTATTATAAGAAACTCTTT. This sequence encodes CATWNDYYKKLF.

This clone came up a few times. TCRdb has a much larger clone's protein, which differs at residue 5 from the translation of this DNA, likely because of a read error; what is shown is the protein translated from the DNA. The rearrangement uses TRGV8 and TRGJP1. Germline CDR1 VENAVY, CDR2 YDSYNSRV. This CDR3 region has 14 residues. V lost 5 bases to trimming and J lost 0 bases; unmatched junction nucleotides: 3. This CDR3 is CATWGYTTGWFKIF. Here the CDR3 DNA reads TGTGCCACCTGGGGTTATACCACTGGTTGGTTCAAGATATTT.

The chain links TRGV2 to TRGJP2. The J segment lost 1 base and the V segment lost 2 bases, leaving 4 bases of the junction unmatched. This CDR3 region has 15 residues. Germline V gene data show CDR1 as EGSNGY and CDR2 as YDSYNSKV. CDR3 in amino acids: CATWDAPSSDWIKTF. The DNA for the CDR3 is TGTGCCACCTGGGACGCACCTAGTAGTGATTGGATCAAGACGTTT.

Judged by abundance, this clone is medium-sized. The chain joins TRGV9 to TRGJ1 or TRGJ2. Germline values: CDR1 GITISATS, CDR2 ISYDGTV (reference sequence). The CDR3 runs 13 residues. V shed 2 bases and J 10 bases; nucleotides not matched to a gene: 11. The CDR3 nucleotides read TGTGCCTTGTGGGAGGCCGAAGGGAAAAAGAAACTCTTT. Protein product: CALWEAEGKKKLF.

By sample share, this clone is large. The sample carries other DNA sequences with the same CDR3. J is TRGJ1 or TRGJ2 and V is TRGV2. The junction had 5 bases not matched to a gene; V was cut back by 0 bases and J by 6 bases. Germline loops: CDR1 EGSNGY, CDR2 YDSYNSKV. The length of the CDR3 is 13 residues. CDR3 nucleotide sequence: TGTGCCACCTGGGACGGGCGTGGTTATAAGAAACTCTTT. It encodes CATWDGRGYKKLF.

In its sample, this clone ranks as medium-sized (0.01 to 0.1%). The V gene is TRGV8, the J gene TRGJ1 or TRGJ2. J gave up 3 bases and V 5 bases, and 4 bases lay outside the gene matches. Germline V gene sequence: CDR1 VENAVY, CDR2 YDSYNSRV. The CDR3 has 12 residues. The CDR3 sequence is CATWGRYYKKLF. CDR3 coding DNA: TGTGCCACCTGGGGTCGTTATTATAAGAAACTCTTT.

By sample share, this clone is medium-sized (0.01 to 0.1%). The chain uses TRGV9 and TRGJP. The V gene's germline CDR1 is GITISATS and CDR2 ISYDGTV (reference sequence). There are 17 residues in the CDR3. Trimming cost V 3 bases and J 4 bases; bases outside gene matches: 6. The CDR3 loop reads CALWESPQELGKKIKVF. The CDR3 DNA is TGTGCCTTGTGGGAGTCACCTCAAGAGTTGGGCAAAAAAATCAAGGTATTT.

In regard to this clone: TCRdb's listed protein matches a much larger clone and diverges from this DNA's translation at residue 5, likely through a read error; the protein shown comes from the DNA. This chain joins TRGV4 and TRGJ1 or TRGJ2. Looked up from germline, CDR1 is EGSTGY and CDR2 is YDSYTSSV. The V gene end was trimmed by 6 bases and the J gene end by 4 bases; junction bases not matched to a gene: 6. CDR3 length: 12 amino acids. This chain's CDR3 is CATWKGYYKKLF. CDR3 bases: TGTGCCACCTGGAAGGGATATTATAAGAAACTCTTT.